The rows below give T cell receptor beta chains drawn from one sample of a study of T cell repertoires in cytomegalovirus infection. TCRdb reprocessed the reads with MiXCR, giving one entry per CDR3 protein. The data contain some 500,000 distinct CDR3 sequences, 40% of them singletons. No antigen has been identified for these receptors. The source material was cultured PBMCs, sampled from culture after CMV antigen stimulation. These receptors all come from a human donor in good health (CMV status not recorded). Some clones in this sample may be carry-over from other donors' samples. Both conserved end residues are part of each CDR3. Each record gives: V gene, D gene, J gene, clone size, CDR3 protein, CDR3 DNA. D genes are given only for firm matches. Size is stated for part of the rows, as once, few or many counts, or as a class when the clone is expanded.

TRBV5-4	NA	TRBJ2-4	few	CASSPAVAKNIQYF	TGTGCCAGCAGCCCCGCCGTAGCCAAAAACATTCAGTACTTC
TRBV5-4	TRBD1	TRBJ2-1	NA	CASTPGGGINEQFF	TGTGCCAGCACCCCAGGGGGCGGTATCAATGAGCAGTTCTTC
TRBV3-1	NA	TRBJ2-7	NA	CASSQHEGNYEQYF	TGTGCCAGCAGCCAGCACGAGGGTAACTACGAGCAGTACTTC
TRBV11-2	NA	TRBJ2-1	few	CASSLYQSSYNEQFF	TGTGCCAGCAGCTTATATCAGAGCTCCTACAATGAGCAGTTCTTC
TRBV19	NA	TRBJ2-6	NA	CASSIRFGSAGANVLTF	TGTGCCAGTAGTATAAGGTTTGGGTCCGCTGGGGCCAACGTCCTGACTTTC
TRBV27	NA	TRBJ1-3	NA	CASSLSGRPDTIYF	TGTGCCAGCAGTTTATCGGGACGGCCTGACACCATATATTTT
TRBV20-1	NA	TRBJ1-2	NA	CSASRVRLDPSYGYTF	TGCAGTGCTAGCAGGGTGCGTCTCGACCCCTCCTATGGCTACACCTTC
TRBV12-3/TRBV12-4	TRBD2	TRBJ2-1	NA	CASSFQRGGLNEQFF	TGTGCCAGCAGTTTTCAGCGGGGGGGCCTGAATGAGCAGTTCTTC
TRBV12-3/TRBV12-4	NA	TRBJ1-1	few	CASTRPMNTEAFF	TGTGCCAGCACCCGTCCCATGAACACTGAAGCTTTCTTT
TRBV20-1	NA	TRBJ2-7	NA	CSARGLEDYEQYF	TGCAGTGCTAGAGGACTAGAAGATTACGAGCAGTACTTC
TRBV6-2/TRBV6-3	TRBD1	TRBJ2-1	NA	CASSYGRQGDYNEQFF	TGTGCCAGCAGTTACGGGCGACAGGGAGACTACAATGAGCAGTTCTTC
TRBV6-6	NA	TRBJ1-1	once	CASRATGSSSGGTEAFF	TGTGCCAGCCGGGCGACAGGCTCGTCGTCAGGCGGCACTGAAGCTTTCTTT
TRBV6-2/TRBV6-3	NA	TRBJ2-5	NA	CASSYDGRTKVETQYF	TGTGCCAGCAGTTACGATGGCCGGACAAAGGTGGAGACCCAGTACTTC
TRBV6-1	NA	TRBJ2-3	NA	CASTEGPDTQYF	TGTGCCAGCACAGAGGGCCCAGATACGCAGTATTTT
TRBV6-1	NA	TRBJ1-1	NA	CASSAWEEAFF	TGTGCCAGCAGTGCATGGGAGGAAGCTTTCTTT
TRBV3-1	NA	TRBJ1-2	NA	CASSQGSGNYGYTF	TGTGCCAGCAGCCAAGGATCAGGAAACTATGGCTACACCTTC
TRBV12-3/TRBV12-4	NA	TRBJ2-1	few	CASSTSVGEQFF	TGTGCCAGCAGTACCTCAGTGGGTGAGCAGTTCTTC
TRBV12-3/TRBV12-4	NA	TRBJ2-7	few	CASSLSGQNEQYF	TGTGCCAGCAGTTTATCCGGCCAAAACGAGCAGTACTTC